This T cell receptor (beta chain) was identified in a study of cytomegalovirus exposure and HLA in healthy donors. Study-wide findings and caveats: Under in vitro conditions, a few CMV-associated chains were confirmed as specific for CMV antigens. Rates of TCR association differed by HLA locus in a later analysis, with DRB1 highest and HLA-C lowest. In an earlier analysis, about 90% or about 30%: the productive usage of most TCR beta V segments. The likely origin of a cluster of highly shared sequence variants was a sequencing artifact.

As to this clone: Antigen specificity is unknown.

Germline V gene lookup returns CDR1 MNHNS and CDR2 SASEGT. The CDR3 is 17 residues long. V dropped 2 bases and J dropped 3; count of bases not matched to a gene: 6. This PCR relied on a set of 60 Vbeta primers and 13 Jbeta primers. Here immunoSEQ multiplex PCR was the method, and the copy in TCRdb shows in-frame clones only, minus some. The sample gives some 130,000 clones, approximately 74% of which show up once; roughly 7.3% is in the top ten. The V gene is TRBV6-1, the J gene TRBJ2-1; 11 bases line up with TRBD2. The TCR originated in a male donor in good health and CMV-seronegative. The sequenced sample was PBMCs. Written as DNA, the CDR3 is TGTGCCAGCAGTGAAATAGCGGGAGGGTCTAACTACAATGAGCAGTTCTTC. Protein product: CASSEIAGGSNYNEQFF.